The source of this TCR beta chain is a study of OX40 agonist ivuxolimab in advanced cancers. Overall study: Patients received the agonistic anti-OX40 (CD134) antibody ivuxolimab.

The protocol was immunoSEQ multiplex PCR, while the TCRdb copy is restricted to in-frame clones and leaves out a portion. The sample has nearly 65,000 clones, roughly nine tenths seen once. Concerning this clone: Antigen specificity is unknown.

Overall study findings and caveats: Low levels of normalized T-cell clonal expansion also appeared in some nonresponders. On average, CD8+ T cells showed a greater number of expanded clones than CD4+.

Germline V CDR1 and CDR2: SGHTA, FQGTGA. V was cut by 5 bases and J by 3 bases, with 13 bases left in between. The CDR3 loop spans 14 amino acids. V usage is TRBV7-3 and J usage is TRBJ1-1, with D perhaps matching TRBD1 (5 bases). The source material was CD4+ or CD8+ T cells sorted from blood, sampled in a trial of the OX40 agonist ivuxolimab. The origin of this receptor is an adult with an advanced solid tumor such as melanoma, head and neck, liver or kidney cancer. The CDR3 DNA sequence: TGTGCCAGCAGCCCCGGACAAGGAGACACTGAAGCTTTCTTT. Its protein product is CASSPGQGDTEAFF. Using reference TRBV7-3 and TRBJ1-1 for the parts outside the CDR3, the full variable domain is GAGVSQTPSNKVTEKGKYVELRCDPISGHTALYWYRQSLGQGPEFLIYFQGTGAADDSGLPNDRFFAVRPEGSVSTLKIQRTERGDSAVYLCASSPGQGDTEAFFGQGTRLTVV.